Given below is one T cell receptor (beta chain) in context. In the original analysis: Counts of nucleated cells, estimated from reference gene primer amplification, were obtained. The repertoire was sequenced with immunoSEQ multiplex PCR; TCRdb's copy has only in-frame clones and lacks some. V and J calls and clone size follow that table, whereas D and trimming were derived from the DNA. The table records about 190,000 clones, roughly 79% of them present only once. With V trimmed by 5 bases and J by 9 bases, 7 bases remained unmatched. The CDR3 is 16 residues long. Germline V CDR1 and CDR2: SGHAT, FQNNGV. The sample is drawn from a study of blood T cell repertoires in COVID-19. Study-wide background: Researchers got acute and convalescent COVID-19 samples from the United States, Italy and Spain. PBMCs, B-cell-depleted T cells, or T cells were the source of the cDNA or gDNA that made up the material.

Material: peripheral blood. V usage is TRBV11-2 and J usage is TRBJ2-1; the match to TRBD2 covers 16 bases. The origin of this receptor is a man in his 60s with active or convalescent COVID-19. CDR3 nucleotides: TGTGCCAGCAGCCCACAGGGACTAGCGGGAGGGGGTGAGCAGTTCTTC. Translating it yields CASSPQGLAGGGEQFF.